This T cell receptor (beta chain) is drawn from a study of response to subunit inactivated influenza vaccine. The CDR3 sequence is 16 residues long. Germline loops: CDR1 SGHDT, CDR2 YYEEEE. Trimming stripped 0 bases from V and 4 bases from J, with 15 bases between. Using its own MiXCR run on the RT-PCR reads, TCRdb lists one record per CDR3 protein. There are about 480,000 distinct CDR3 sequences in the sample; roughly 23% occur only once, and 1.9% lies in the top ten. The TCR sequence derives from a man in his forties or fifties who received an inactivated influenza vaccine. V and J are TRBV5-6 and TRBJ2-3, with D uncertain. Sequencing was performed on CD4+ T cells sorted from PBMCs, taken 4 to 6 days after vaccination. The chain's CDR3 is CASSLDLMVGSDTQYF. The CDR3 region has the DNA TGTGCCAGCAGCTTGGATCTCATGGTAGGGTCAGATACGCAGTATTTT.